This T cell receptor beta chain derives from a study of T-cell memory formation after mild COVID-19 (dated by TCRdb to the early 2020s). Study-level background: TCR sequence clusters from the two donors were found to be largely donor specific. The cohort was made up of two young adult volunteers, one female and one male, who were previously healthy. In a couple of donors, T-cell clones that expanded and contracted after mild COVID-19 were tracked by sequencing TCRalpha and TCRbeta repertoires over time.

Results the study describes overall, beyond this receptor: Contracting CD4+ clones were found mainly in CM and EM memory subsets, while CD8+ clones were enriched in EMRA. The second-wave clones that peaked on day 37 were not confirmed to be SARS-CoV-2 specific. Some responding clones were detected in pre-infection memory, suggesting pre-existing cross-reactive memory T cells joined the SARS-CoV-2 response. The study included only a couple of mild cases, and larger cohorts that include severe cases with pre-infection samples were judged to be necessary. Balanced CD4/CD8 phenotypes were observed for clones contracting from day 15 to 85, whereas a bias towards CD4+ was observed for a second wave of clones expanding from day 15 to 37.

Ficoll-Paque density gradient centrifugation was the method used to isolate PBMCs. In its sample, this clonotype was seen a few times. Its antigen is unknown. Per-base qualities were not stored, and no clone one base away is much larger. Sequencing took place on an Illumina NovaSeq 6000. Using 5'RACE with constant-segment primers, TCRalpha and TCRbeta cDNA libraries were constructed, with sample barcodes and unique molecular identifiers added in the process. RNA was extracted from every sample with Trizol reagent. Amplification of the libraries took two PCR steps, and the second step added a second sample barcode plus Illumina TruSeq adapters. Sequencing of the libraries was done on an Illumina NovaSeq, producing 2 x 150 bp paired-end reads. Processing in the source paper ran as follows. Reads were demultiplexed and collapsed into UMI-guided consensus sequences with migec v1.2.7. With mixcr v2.1.11, UMI consensuses were aligned to TRA and TRB V and J templates and assembled into clonotypes. A clonotype was counted as expanded or contracted only if both edgeR and NoisET called the change significant, with noise models trained on biological replicates. For edgeR calls, the thresholds were a false discovery rate-adjusted p below 0.01 and a log2 fold-change of 1. As an exploratory analysis of dynamics, PCA with hierarchical clustering was applied to max-normalized trajectories of the 1000 most abundant clonotypes. The CD4 or CD8 phenotype of responding clones was assigned using the separately sequenced CD4+ and CD8+ repertoires. TCRdb passed the public sequencing reads through fastp at Q25 and MiXCR, retaining productive beta sequences. Rows with a matching CDR3 protein are joined into one entry that keeps the most common DNA and genes. Clone size and V and J calls follow TCRdb, not the original study. This sample has around 200,000 distinct CDR3 sequences in its table, and under 20% of those were observed once. The ten biggest clones cover under 2.5% of the sample.

CDR1 LNHDA and CDR2 SQIVND are derived from the germline V gene (reference sequence). The CDR3 runs 13 amino acids, cysteine and phenylalanine included. Only CDR3 DNA is held: 39 bases, read in frame from base 1. Trimming takes 6 bases off V and 5 bases off J; junction bases not matched to a gene: 4. Sequencing input: PBMCs or a T cell subset sorted from them (not recorded which). This clonotype originated in an adult woman who had mild COVID-19 (a few samples of this study predate the infection). The sample titles of this study are shuffled in the database, so cell type and time point are left out; the donor was told from shared clones. The chain couples TRBV19 to TRBJ2-3; 8 middle bases align to TRBD1. This receptor carries the CDR3 CASSPDRVDTQYF. The nucleotide sequence is given as TGTGCCAGTAGCCCGGACAGGGTAGATACGCAGTATTTT.